Below, 28 T cell receptor beta chains from the same sample are listed, as sequenced in a study of cytomegalovirus exposure and HLA in healthy donors. This PCR relied on a set of 60 Vbeta primers and 13 Jbeta primers. Sequenced by immunoSEQ multiplex PCR; TCRdb stores in-frame clones only, minus some. The table shows approximately 170,000 clones, with 85% occurring only once. The sequenced sample consisted of PBMCs. These receptors were obtained from a boy aged 2 to 10 in good health and CMV-seronegative.

This clone was seen a handful of times. V gene TRBV28 combines with J gene TRBJ1-3; 8 positions agree with TRBD1. J was trimmed by 2 bases and V by 4 bases; bases with no gene match: 4. CDR1 and CDR2 from the germline V gene are MDHEN and SYDVKM. The CDR3 totals 15 residues. The CDR3 DNA sequence: TGTGCCAGCAGTTCCACGGGACAGGCTGGAAACACCATATATTTT. It yields the protein CASSSTGQAGNTIYF.

As for this clone: Sequence at one end of the junction differs from germline and may be a read error. V is TRBV7-9 and J is TRBJ1-2; D is possibly TRBD1 (6 bases). The CDR3 length is 14 residues. Germline V gives CDR1 SEHNR, CDR2 FQNEAQ (reference sequence). In nucleotides, the CDR3 is TGTTCCAGCAGCAGAACAGGGCCCTACTATGGCTACACCTTC. This translates into CSSSRTGPYYGYTF.

The chain links TRBV19 to TRBJ2-1, with a weak D call TRBD2 (5 bases). The CDR3 has 15 residues. CDR1 and CDR2 (germline): LNHDA, SQIVND (reference sequence). Trimming took 3 bases from V and 5 from J, leaving 14 bases between them. As DNA, the CDR3 is TGTGCCAGTAGTATCGGAGGAACTGGAGACAATGAGCAGTTCTTC. Its protein is CASSIGGTGDNEQFF.

The chain couples TRBV25-1 to TRBJ2-7, with no clear D. The CDR3 covers 14 residues. V lost 6 bases, J lost 1 base, and 13 bases lay in between. In germline, CDR1 is MGHDK, CDR2 SYGVNS. The CDR3 coding sequence is TGTGCCAGCAGGACGCCGGGTCTGTCCTACGAGCAGTACTTC. This sequence encodes CASRTPGLSYEQYF.

The rearrangement links TRBV29-1 to TRBJ2-7, with TRBD2 identical over 8 bases. CDR1 is SQVTM, CDR2 ANQGSEA, per germline. The CDR3 spans 13 residues. Trimming cost V 3 bases and J 4 bases; bases outside gene matches: 5. The CDR3 coding sequence is TGCAGCGTTGAGATCGGGGGGGCTTACGAGCAGTACTTC. This codes for CSVEIGGAYEQYF.

The chain has TRBV5-1 and TRBJ2-3, with D perhaps matching TRBD2 (6 bases). The CDR3 consists of 16 residues. V lost 4 bases and J lost 1, with 16 bases in between. Germline CDR1 SGHRS, CDR2 YFSETQ. DNA of the CDR3: TGCGCCAGCAGCCCCGAGGTTAGCGGCGGCACAGATACGCAGTATTTT. It encodes CASSPEVSGGTDTQYF.

The chain uses TRBV6-1 and TRBJ2-6; TRBD2 might be the D (5 bases). The CDR3 covers 15 residues. Deletions cut 3 bases from V and 0 bases from J, with 6 bases between. Germline lookup yields CDR1 MNHNS and CDR2 SASEGT. The CDR3, as DNA: TGTGCCAGCAGTGACAGCGGCTCTGGGGCCAACGTCCTGACTTTC. Encoded protein: CASSDSGSGANVLTF.

The V and J genes are TRBV11-2 and TRBJ1-4; D possibly corresponds to TRBD1 (5 bases). The CDR3 runs to 14 residues. CDR1 and CDR2 (germline): SGHAT, FQNNGV. V was cut by 5 bases and J by 7 bases, with 14 bases left in between. CDR3 DNA sequence: TGTGCCAGCAGCCCCGTGGGGCAGGGTGAAAAACTGTTTTTT. It translates to CASSPVGQGEKLFF.

This clone came up once. In the same sample, other DNA sequences code for this CDR3. The chain carries TRBV19 and TRBJ2-3; D is possibly TRBD1 (5 bases). The CDR3 is made up of 13 amino acids. Germline lookup yields CDR1 LNHDA and CDR2 SQIVND (reference sequence). V was clipped by 1 base and J by 6 bases, with 8 bases between them. The CDR3 region is CASSIGSGDTQYF. Here the CDR3 DNA reads TGTGCCAGTAGTATAGGGTCAGGGGATACGCAGTATTTT.

This clone was recorded once. V usage is TRBV28 and J usage is TRBJ1-1; tentative D call: TRBD1 (6 bases). V was cut by 5 bases and J by 5 bases, with 21 bases left in between. The CDR3 is 16 residues long. CDR1 is MDHEN and CDR2 is SYDVKM in the germline V gene. The CDR3 DNA sequence: TGTGCCAGCAGTCCCAAGGGGACATTGTTTACGACTGAAGCTTTCTTT. Translation gives CASSPKGTLFTTEAFF.

The V call is TRBV11-2, the J call TRBJ2-3, with D tentatively TRBD1 (6 bases). Germline CDR1 SGHAT, CDR2 FQNNGV. This CDR3 spans 15 amino acids. V gave up 5 bases and J gave up 6 bases, with 18 bases separating them. CDR3 region: CASSHGGTSRDTQYF. The CDR3 region has the DNA TGTGCCAGCAGCCATGGGGGCACGAGTAGGGATACGCAGTATTTT.

In this sample, this clone turned up a few times. This specimen includes other DNA sequences encoding the same CDR3. The V call is TRBV28, the J call TRBJ1-1; D perhaps matches TRBD1 (6 bases). CDR1 MDHEN and CDR2 SYDVKM come from the germline V gene. The CDR3 is 12 residues long. The germline V and J ends were trimmed by 3 bases and 5 bases, with 7 bases remaining between them. CDR3: CASSLQGTEAFF. CDR3 sequence (DNA): TGTGCCAGCAGTTTGCAGGGGACTGAAGCTTTCTTT.

V is TRBV19 and J is TRBJ1-1, with 7 bases identical to TRBD1. The germline V gene encodes CDR1 LNHDA and CDR2 SQIVND (reference sequence). V dropped 5 bases and J dropped 11; count of bases not matched to a gene: 14. The CDR3 is 14 residues long. CDR3 nucleotides: TGTGCCAGTAGTGTCCCCGGGACAGCAGGTCAGGCTTTCTTT. Amino acids: CASSVPGTAGQAFF. Using reference TRBV19 and TRBJ1-1 for the parts outside the CDR3, the full variable domain is DGGITQSPKYLFRKEGQNVTLSCEQNLNHDAMYWYRQDPGQGLRLIYYSQIVNDFQKGDIAEGYSVSREKKESFPLTVTSAQKNPTAFYLCASSVPGTAGQAFFGQGTRLTVV.

The CDR3 loop is CASSGDSPLHF. The CDR3 nucleotides are TGTGCCAGCTCGGGGGATTCACCCCTCCACTTT. This chain links TRBV28 with TRBJ1-6; perhaps TRBD1 as D (5 bases). The CDR3 runs to 11 residues. V was shortened by 8 bases and J by 8 bases, with 7 bases between the two germline ends. Germline lookup yields CDR1 MDHEN and CDR2 SYDVKM.

In its sample, this clone was seen once. This chain connects TRBV7-2 to TRBJ1-1, with D perhaps matching TRBD1 (5 bases). CDR3 length equals 12 residues. V dropped 2 bases and J dropped 7 bases, with 8 bases sitting between them. CDR1 is SGHTA and CDR2 is FQGNSA in the germline V gene. In nucleotides, the CDR3 is TGTGCCAGCAGCTTATTTAGGGGTGAAGCTTTCTTT. This codes for CASSLFRGEAFF. Drawing the rest from reference TRBV7-2 and TRBJ1-1, the complete variable domain is GAGVSQSPSNKVTEKGKDVELRCDPISGHTALYWYRQSLGQGLEFLIYFQGNSAPDKSGLPSDRFSAERTGGSVSTLTIQRTQQEDSAVYLCASSLFRGEAFFGQGTRLTVV.

The chain uses TRBV5-1 and TRBJ1-2; no firm D call. The germline V gene encodes CDR1 SGHRS and CDR2 YFSETQ. Trimming left V 0 bases short and J 2 bases short, with 14 bases between. This CDR3 region has 16 residues. Here the CDR3 reads CASSLAQWEYNYGYTF. CDR3 DNA: TGCGCCAGCAGCTTGGCCCAATGGGAGTACAACTATGGCTACACCTTC.

The CDR3: CASTPRTSGREKDTQYF. As DNA, the CDR3 is TGTGCCAGCACCCCTCGGACTAGCGGGAGGGAAAAAGATACGCAGTATTTT. The chain links TRBV28 to TRBJ2-3; TRBD2 matches at 15 bases. Germline CDR1 MDHEN, CDR2 SYDVKM. The CDR3 contains 17 residues. Trimming cost V 7 bases and J 5 bases; bases outside gene matches: 10.

V and J are TRBV6-4 and TRBJ1-6; D ambiguous. The V end was cut by 6 bases, the J end by 5 bases, with 17 bases between. Germline CDR1 is MRHNA and CDR2 is SNTAGT. The CDR3 covers 16 residues. This CDR3 reads CASSFNGGRNNSPLHF. As DNA, the CDR3 is TGTGCCAGCAGCTTTAATGGAGGACGGAATAATTCACCCCTCCACTTT.

This clone was recorded once. V usage is TRBV29-1 and J usage is TRBJ1-2, with TRBD1 identical over 10 bases. The CDR3 runs to 15 residues. Germline V gene lookup returns CDR1 SQVTM and CDR2 ANQGSEA. The V gene end was trimmed by 5 bases and the J gene end by 3 bases; junction bases not matched to a gene: 9. The CDR3 coding sequence is TGCAGCGTTAGCGGGACAGGGGTTCGGGACTATGGCTACACCTTC. Its protein product is CSVSGTGVRDYGYTF.

The rearrangement links TRBV27 to TRBJ1-5; 9 bases are shared with TRBD1. The V segment lost 6 bases and the J segment 5 bases; nucleotides outside the gene matches: 2. The CDR3 extends over 13 amino acids. From germline, CDR1 is MNHEY and CDR2 SMNVEV (reference sequence). As DNA, the CDR3 is TGTGCCAGCAGCTGGACAGGGGATCAGCCCCAGCATTTT. Translation: CASSWTGDQPQHF.

The V and J genes are TRBV6-1 and TRBJ2-7; 8 nucleotides match TRBD2. Unmatched junction bases numbered 6, after V lost 8 bases and J lost 3 bases. Per germline, CDR1 MNHNS and CDR2 SASEGT. This CDR3 has 13 residues. CDR3 sequence reads: CASGSGTVYEQYF. The CDR3 region has the DNA TGTGCCAGCGGTAGCGGGACTGTCTACGAGCAGTACTTC.

The chain joins TRBV6-4 to TRBJ2-2; 9 positions agree with TRBD1. This CDR3 comprises 15 residues. Unmatched junction bases numbered 5, after V lost 5 bases and J lost 4 bases. CDR1 is MRHNA and CDR2 is SNTAGT in the germline V gene. CDR3 in DNA: TGTGCCAGCAGTCAAACAGGGGGCGGCACCGGGGAGCTGTTTTTT. Its protein is CASSQTGGGTGELFF.

The gene calls are TRBV11-2 and TRBJ2-5, with D uncertain. Per the germline V gene, CDR1 is SGHAT and CDR2 is FQNNGV. The CDR3 runs 14 residues. Trimming took 1 base from V and 2 from J, leaving 8 bases between them. The CDR3 DNA follows: TGTGCCAGCAGCTTAGTAGGAGCACAAGAGACCCAGTACTTC. Residues: CASSLVGAQETQYF. Based on the CDR3 plus reference TRBV11-2 and TRBJ2-5, the full variable domain is EAGVAQSPRYKIIEKRQSVAFWCNPISGHATLYWYQQILGQGPKLLIQFQNNGVVDDSQLPKDRFSAERLKGVDSTLKIQPAKLEDSAVYLCASSLVGAQETQYFGPGTRLLVL.

The rearrangement joins TRBV30 to TRBJ2-6; D is unclear. The CDR3 has 14 amino acids. The germline CDR1 and CDR2 sequences are GTSNPN and SVGIG (reference sequence). V was clipped by 3 bases and J by 0 bases, with 6 bases between them. The chain's CDR3 is CAWRTISGANVLTF. For the CDR3, the DNA is TGTGCCTGGAGAACAATCTCTGGGGCCAACGTCCTGACTTTC.

This clone was seen a single time. The chain couples TRBV5-4 to TRBJ1-2; D ambiguous. The CDR3 covers 14 residues. V was clipped by 1 base and J by 3 bases, with 10 bases between them. Looked up from germline, CDR1 is SGHNT and CDR2 is YYREEE (reference sequence). The CDR3 DNA sequence: TGTGCCAGCAGCTTGTCGGGAGACGACTATGGCTACACCTTC. Translated: CASSLSGDDYGYTF.

This clone occurred once. The chain couples TRBV9 to TRBJ2-7; D gene uncertain. The germline V gene has CDR1 SGDLS and CDR2 YYNGEE. The CDR3 consists of 13 residues. Trimming took off 3 bases at V and 4 bases at J, with 11 bases between the two ends. The CDR3 loop is CASSGPSLYEQYF. The DNA for the CDR3 is TGTGCCAGCAGCGGCCCCAGTCTGTACGAGCAGTACTTC. The full variable domain, its missing parts supplied by reference TRBV9 and TRBJ2-7, is DSGVTQTPKHLITATGQRVTLRCSPRSGDLSVYWYQQSLDQGLQFLIQYYNGEERAKGNILERFSAQQFPDLHSELNLSSLELGDSALYFCASSGPSLYEQYFGPGTRLTVT.

In this sample, this clone turned up once. The V gene is TRBV9, the J gene TRBJ1-2; D not certain. The germline CDR1 and CDR2 sequences are SGDLS and YYNGEE. The CDR3 loop spans 18 amino acids. With 0 bases removed from V and 1 base from J, the gap between germline ends came to 19 bases. CDR3 sequence reads: CASSVEPAAPLLNYGYTF. The CDR3 DNA reads as TGTGCCAGCAGCGTAGAGCCGGCGGCCCCACTGCTTAACTATGGCTACACCTTC.

The chain is built from TRBV2 and TRBJ2-5; possible D gene TRBD2, 7 bases. This CDR3 has 15 amino acids. The V end lost 6 bases, the J end lost 4 bases, and 18 bases lay between the germline ends. From germline, CDR1 is SNHLY and CDR2 FYNNEI. The CDR3 protein is CASSSGAREGETQYF. CDR3 nucleotide sequence: TGTGCCAGCAGCTCGGGGGCCAGGGAGGGAGAGACCCAGTACTTC.